A selection of T cell receptor beta chains follows, all from one sample in a study of T cell changes during pregnancy in multiple sclerosis. TCRdb's copy holds only in-frame clones and misses some; the assay was immunoSEQ multiplex PCR. In the table there are 40,000 to 55,000 clones, 80% to 95% of which are singletons. Source: CD4+ T cells from peripheral blood mononuclear cells, taken after pregnancy. The receptor source for this set is a female donor in good health, enrolled as a control in a pregnancy study. CDR3s include the opening cysteine and the closing phenylalanine or tryptophan. Fields, in order: D gene, J gene, V gene, CDR3 DNA, CDR3 protein. The D gene is left open where the match is weak.

D: NA; J: TRBJ2-1; V: TRBV5-4; DNA: TGTGCCAGCAGCTTGGGTAGTCGGAATGAGCAGTTCTTC; CDR3: CASSLGSRNEQFF
D: TRBD2; J: TRBJ2-3; V: TRBV28; DNA: TGTGCCAGCAGCCCCGGCATAGCGGGGATCACAGATACGCAGTATTTT; CDR3: CASSPGIAGITDTQYF
D: TRBD2; J: TRBJ2-3; V: TRBV5-1; DNA: TGCGCCAGCAGCCGGACTAGCCAAGCATCGGATACGCAGTATTTT; CDR3: CASSRTSQASDTQYF
D: NA; J: TRBJ2-3; V: TRBV10-3; DNA: TGTGCCATCAGTCGAGAGGGTTCCGGTATCCCAGATACGCAGTATTTT; CDR3: CAISREGSGIPDTQYF
D: TRBD2; J: TRBJ2-2; V: TRBV4-1; DNA: TGCGCCAGCAGGCACGTCTTGCGGGGGGCGAACACCGGGGAGCTGTTTTTT; CDR3: CASRHVLRGANTGELFF
D: TRBD1; J: TRBJ1-1; V: TRBV30; DNA: TGTGCCTGGAGGGACAGGGGCTCAATCGGCACTGAAGCTTTCTTT; CDR3: CAWRDRGSIGTEAFF
D: NA; J: TRBJ2-1; V: TRBV5-4; DNA: TGTGCCAGCAGCTTCGAGCAGGGGGGTTACAATGAGCAGTTCTTC; CDR3: CASSFEQGGYNEQFF
D: NA; J: TRBJ1-3; V: TRBV30; DNA: TGTGCCTGGAGTTTTCCGGACAGCTCTGGAAACACCATATATTTT; CDR3: CAWSFPDSSGNTIYF
D: TRBD1; J: TRBJ1-2; V: TRBV6-5; DNA: TGTGCCAGCAGTTCTCCGGGACAGGGGAATGGCTACACCTTC; CDR3: CASSSPGQGNGYTF
D: NA; J: TRBJ1-4; V: TRBV28; DNA: TGTGCCAGCAGTTTGGAACAGGGCGGCGAAAAACTGTTTTTT; CDR3: CASSLEQGGEKLFF
D: NA; J: TRBJ2-7; V: TRBV21-1; DNA: TGTGCCAGCAGCTCCGGGACTGAGGTCTACGAGCAGTACTTC; CDR3: CASSSGTEVYEQYF
D: NA; J: TRBJ1-2; V: TRBV27; DNA: TGTGCCAGCAGAAGTATCACGGGTAACTATGGCTACACCTTC; CDR3: CASRSITGNYGYTF
D: NA; J: TRBJ2-7; V: TRBV14; DNA: TGTGCCAGCAGCCCCCTGGGCGGGATCTCCTACGAGCAGTACTTC; CDR3: CASSPLGGISYEQYF
D: NA; J: TRBJ2-5; V: TRBV5-1; DNA: TGCGCCAGCGCTTACCCGGAGGAGACCCAGTACTTC; CDR3: CASAYPEETQYF